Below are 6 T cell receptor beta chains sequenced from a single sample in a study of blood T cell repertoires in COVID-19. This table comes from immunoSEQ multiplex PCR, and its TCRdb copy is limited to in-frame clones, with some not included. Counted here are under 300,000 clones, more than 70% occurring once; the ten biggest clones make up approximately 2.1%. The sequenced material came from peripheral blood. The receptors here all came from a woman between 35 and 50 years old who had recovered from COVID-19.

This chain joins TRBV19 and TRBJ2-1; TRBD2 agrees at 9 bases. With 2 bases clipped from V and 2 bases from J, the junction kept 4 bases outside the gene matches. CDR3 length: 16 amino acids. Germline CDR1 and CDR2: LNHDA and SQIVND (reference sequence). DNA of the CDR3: TGTGCCAGTAGTATAATAGCGGGAGCTGCCTACAATGAGCAGTTCTTC. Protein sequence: CASSIIAGAAYNEQFF.

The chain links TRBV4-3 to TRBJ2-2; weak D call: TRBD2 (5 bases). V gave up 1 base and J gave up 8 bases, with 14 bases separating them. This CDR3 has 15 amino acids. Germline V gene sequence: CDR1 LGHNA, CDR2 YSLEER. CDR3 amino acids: CASSQGTPQFGELFF. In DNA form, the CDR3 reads TGCGCCAGCAGCCAAGGGACTCCCCAGTTTGGGGAGCTGTTTTTT.

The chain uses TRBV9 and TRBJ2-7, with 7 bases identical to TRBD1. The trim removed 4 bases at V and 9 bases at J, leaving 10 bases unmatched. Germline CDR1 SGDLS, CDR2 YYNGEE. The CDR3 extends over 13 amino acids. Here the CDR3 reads CASSSRGDRRQYF. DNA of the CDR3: TGTGCCAGCAGCTCCAGAGGGGACAGAAGGCAGTACTTC.

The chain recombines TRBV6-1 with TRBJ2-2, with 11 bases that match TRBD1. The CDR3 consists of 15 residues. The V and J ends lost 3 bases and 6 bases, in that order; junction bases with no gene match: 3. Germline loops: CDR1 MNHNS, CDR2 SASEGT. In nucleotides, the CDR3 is TGTGCCAGCAGTGATGGACAGGGGGCGGCCGGGGAGCTGTTTTTT. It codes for CASSDGQGAAGELFF.

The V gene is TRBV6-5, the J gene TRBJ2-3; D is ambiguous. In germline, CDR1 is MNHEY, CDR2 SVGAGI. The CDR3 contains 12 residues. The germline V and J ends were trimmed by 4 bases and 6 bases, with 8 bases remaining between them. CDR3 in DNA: TGTGCCAGCAGTTCGTTCCCTGATACGCAGTATTTT. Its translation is CASSSFPDTQYF.

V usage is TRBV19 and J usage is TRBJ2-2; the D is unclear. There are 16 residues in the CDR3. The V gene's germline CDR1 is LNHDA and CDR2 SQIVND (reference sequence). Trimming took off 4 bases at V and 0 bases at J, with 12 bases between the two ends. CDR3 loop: CASSNGQFANTGELFF. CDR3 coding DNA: TGTGCCAGTAGTAATGGGCAATTCGCGAACACCGGGGAGCTGTTTTTT. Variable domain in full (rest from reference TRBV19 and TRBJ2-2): DGGITQSPKYLFRKEGQNVTLSCEQNLNHDAMYWYRQDPGQGLRLIYYSQIVNDFQKGDIAEGYSVSREKKESFPLTVTSAQKNPTAFYLCASSNGQFANTGELFFGEGSRLTVL.